A selection of T cell receptor beta chains follows, all from one sample in a study of T-cell reconstitution after alpha-beta-depleted transplantation in children. TCRdb analysed the PCR reads with MiXCR anew, one entry per CDR3 protein. The sample has 100,000 or so distinct CDR3 sequences; more than 20% are singletons. Sample: PBMCs, taken before TCRalphabeta/CD19-depleted stem cell transplant. The receptors here all came from a boy aged 2-9 years with acute lymphoblastic leukemia, due to receive a stem cell transplant. Each CDR3 is given with its conserved first and last residue. The order of the fields is V gene, D gene, J gene, clone size, CDR3 DNA, CDR3 protein. The D gene is left open where the match is weak. Some rows mark clone size as missing; the rest say once, few, many or name a class of expanded clone.

V gene: TRBV27; D gene: TRBD2; J gene: TRBJ2-5; clone size: .; CDR3 DNA: TGTGCCAGCAGTTTAATATTTCGGGGCTCGGGACTAGCTAGTCTAGAGACCCAGTACTTC; CDR3 protein: CASSLIFRGSGLASLETQYF
V gene: TRBV5-1; D gene: .; J gene: TRBJ1-1; clone size: few; CDR3 DNA: TGCGCCAGCAGCACTGGGACCCAGGCGAACACTGAAGCTTTCTTT; CDR3 protein: CASSTGTQANTEAFF
V gene: TRBV11-3; D gene: .; J gene: TRBJ2-1; clone size: .; CDR3 DNA: TGTGCCAGCAGCTCGGAGGGGGGGCCATACAATGAGCAGTTCTTC; CDR3 protein: CASSSEGGPYNEQFF
V gene: TRBV7-9; D gene: .; J gene: TRBJ2-7; clone size: few; CDR3 DNA: TGTGCCAGCAGCGACCAGGGATCCTACGAGCAGTACTTC; CDR3 protein: CASSDQGSYEQYF
V gene: TRBV6-4; D gene: TRBD1; J gene: TRBJ2-1; clone size: few; CDR3 DNA: TGTGCCAGCAGTGGACAGGGCCTCAATGAGCAGTTCTTC; CDR3 protein: CASSGQGLNEQFF
V gene: TRBV4-3; D gene: TRBD2; J gene: TRBJ2-3; clone size: once; CDR3 DNA: TGCGCCAGCAGCCAAGCTCAGCAAAGCGGGAGAGATCCAGATACGCAGTATTTT; CDR3 protein: CASSQAQQSGRDPDTQYF
V gene: TRBV12-3/TRBV12-4; D gene: .; J gene: TRBJ2-2; clone size: .; CDR3 DNA: TGTGCCAGCAGTGGCGCGATAGAATCCGGGGAGCTGTTTTTT; CDR3 protein: CASSGAIESGELFF
V gene: TRBV30; D gene: .; J gene: TRBJ1-1; clone size: .; CDR3 DNA: TGTGCCTGGGGGGTAATGAACACTGAAGCTTTCTTT; CDR3 protein: CAWGVMNTEAFF
V gene: TRBV28; D gene: .; J gene: TRBJ1-1; clone size: .; CDR3 DNA: TGTGCCAGCAGGCCTGACCTAGTGGCGCGGACTGAAGCTTTCTTT; CDR3 protein: CASRPDLVARTEAFF
V gene: TRBV29-1; D gene: .; J gene: TRBJ2-3; clone size: many; CDR3 DNA: TGCAGCGTTGTCCCAATGAGTAAAGGCACAGATACGCAGTATTTT; CDR3 protein: CSVVPMSKGTDTQYF
V gene: TRBV3-1; D gene: .; J gene: TRBJ2-7; clone size: many; CDR3 DNA: TGTGCCAGCAGCCCCCCGGGACCCTCGAGGGAGCAGTACTTC; CDR3 protein: CASSPPGPSREQYF
V gene: TRBV11-3; D gene: .; J gene: TRBJ2-2; clone size: .; CDR3 DNA: TGTGCCAGCAGCTCCTCAGGGGCCGGGGAGCTGTTTTTT; CDR3 protein: CASSSSGAGELFF
V gene: TRBV20-1; D gene: TRBD1; J gene: TRBJ2-7; clone size: few; CDR3 DNA: TGCAGTGCTAGATCGGGGACAGGGGGGGTCTACGAGCAGTACTTC; CDR3 protein: CSARSGTGGVYEQYF
V gene: TRBV12-3/TRBV12-4; D gene: .; J gene: TRBJ2-1; clone size: few; CDR3 DNA: TGTGCCAGCAGTTTAGCGGCTGGGTTTGGTGAGCAGTTCTTC; CDR3 protein: CASSLAAGFGEQFF
V gene: TRBV28; D gene: .; J gene: TRBJ2-1; clone size: .; CDR3 DNA: TGTGCCAGCAGTCTCCAGGACTACTACAATGAGCAGTTCTTC; CDR3 protein: CASSLQDYYNEQFF
V gene: TRBV12-3/TRBV12-4; D gene: .; J gene: TRBJ1-2; clone size: many; CDR3 DNA: TGTGCCAGCAGTTTAAACGCGGGGGCAGGGAACTATGGCTACACCTTC; CDR3 protein: CASSLNAGAGNYGYTF
V gene: TRBV29-1; D gene: TRBD1; J gene: TRBJ2-2; clone size: .; CDR3 DNA: TGCAGCGCAGGACAGGGGTCTAACACCGGGGAGCTGTTTTTT; CDR3 protein: CSAGQGSNTGELFF
V gene: TRBV20-1; D gene: .; J gene: TRBJ1-5; clone size: few; CDR3 DNA: TGCAGTGCTAAAACCGGGGCTTCAGACGCTCAGCATTTT; CDR3 protein: CSAKTGASDAQHF
V gene: TRBV20-1; D gene: .; J gene: TRBJ2-1; clone size: medium-sized; CDR3 DNA: TGCAGTGCGATTGACCTCACCGACGCTGAGCAGTTCTTC; CDR3 protein: CSAIDLTDAEQFF
V gene: TRBV5-1; D gene: TRBD1; J gene: TRBJ1-6; clone size: .; CDR3 DNA: TGCGCCAGCAGCCCTCGGACAGGGGGTGATTCACCCCTCCACTTT; CDR3 protein: CASSPRTGGDSPLHF
V gene: TRBV28; D gene: .; J gene: TRBJ2-7; clone size: .; CDR3 DNA: TGTGCCAGCAGTAAGGCCGTGGGGGAGCAGTACTTC; CDR3 protein: CASSKAVGEQYF
V gene: TRBV4-1; D gene: .; J gene: TRBJ1-5; clone size: .; CDR3 DNA: TGCGCCAGCAGCAGAGACAGCCATAGCAATCAGCCCCAGCATTTT; CDR3 protein: CASSRDSHSNQPQHF
V gene: TRBV2; D gene: .; J gene: TRBJ2-7; clone size: .; CDR3 DNA: TGTGCCAGCAGCCGGCGGAGCCGCGAGCAGTACTTC; CDR3 protein: CASSRRSREQYF